This T cell receptor (beta chain) was sequenced for a study of blood T cell repertoires in COVID-19. For the study at large: Spain, Italy and the United States supplied samples that represented acute and convalescent COVID-19. T cells, B-cell-depleted T cells, or PBMCs supplied cDNA or gDNA.

The CDR3 has 13 amino acids. Germline V gene sequence: CDR1 MNHEY, CDR2 SVGAGI. V dropped 7 bases and J dropped 8; count of bases not matched to a gene: 7. In the original analysis: Counts of nucleated cells, estimated from reference gene primer amplification, were obtained. Using immunoSEQ multiplex PCR, the repertoire was profiled, and TCRdb retains in-frame clones only, with some absent. D and trimming come from the DNA, and the V and J calls and clone size come from that table. The sample consists of roughly 250,000 clones, around 90% of them appearing once. The rearrangement links TRBV6-5 to TRBJ1-1, with 10 nucleotides matching TRBD1. Sequenced: peripheral blood. The source is a man between 60 and 75 years old who had recovered from COVID-19. The CDR3 coding sequence is TGTGCCAGCATTAGAGACAGGGGGCTGGAAGCTTTCTTT. It codes for CASIRDRGLEAFF.